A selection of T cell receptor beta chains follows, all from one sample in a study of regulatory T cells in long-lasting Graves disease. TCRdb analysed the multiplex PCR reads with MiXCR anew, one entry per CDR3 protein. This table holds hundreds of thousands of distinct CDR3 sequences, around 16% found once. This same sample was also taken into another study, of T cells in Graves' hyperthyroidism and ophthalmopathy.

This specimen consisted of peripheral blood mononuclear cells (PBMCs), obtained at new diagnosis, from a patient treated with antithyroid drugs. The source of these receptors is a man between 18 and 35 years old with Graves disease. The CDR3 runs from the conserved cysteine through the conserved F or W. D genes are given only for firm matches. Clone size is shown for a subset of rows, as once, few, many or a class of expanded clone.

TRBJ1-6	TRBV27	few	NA	TGTGCCAGCAGTTTAAGGGGATCCTATAATTCACCCCTCCACTTT	CASSLRGSYNSPLHF
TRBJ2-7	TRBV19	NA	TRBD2	TGTGCCAGTAGTATCGGGACTAGCGGATACGAGCAGTACTTC	CASSIGTSGYEQYF
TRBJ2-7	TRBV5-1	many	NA	TGCGCCAGCACCTATTCGGGCGAGCAGTACTTC	CASTYSGEQYF
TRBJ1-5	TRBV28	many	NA	TGTGCCAGCAGTTACGGGGGCTCGAACGCTAATCAGCCCCAGCATTTT	CASSYGGSNANQPQHF
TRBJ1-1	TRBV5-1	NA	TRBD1	TGCGCCAGCAGCTTCCGACAGGGGGTGAACACTGAAGCTTTCTTT	CASSFRQGVNTEAFF
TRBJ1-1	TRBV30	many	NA	TGTGCCTGGAGTGGACCGGGTCTCGAGGGTGAAGCTTTCTTT	CAWSGPGLEGEAFF
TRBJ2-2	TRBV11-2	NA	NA	TGTGCCAGCAGCCCCACACTAGGGACCGGGGAGCTGTTTTTT	CASSPTLGTGELFF
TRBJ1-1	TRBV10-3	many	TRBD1	TGTGCCACCTCGTCGCAGGGGGCGAGCACTGAAGCTTTCTTT	CATSSQGASTEAFF
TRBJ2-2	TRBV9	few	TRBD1	TGTGCCAGCAGCATAGGACAGGGCTTATCCGGGGAGCTGTTTTTT	CASSIGQGLSGELFF
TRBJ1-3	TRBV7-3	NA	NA	TGTGCCAGCAGCTTTGGAGGGGCCGGTTCTGGAAACACCATATATTTT	CASSFGGAGSGNTIYF
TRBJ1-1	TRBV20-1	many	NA	TGCAGTGCTATCTCCGGGCCGAAGTACGAGGGGATTAGAGGTGAAGCTTTCTTT	CSAISGPKYEGIRGEAFF
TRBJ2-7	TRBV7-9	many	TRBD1	TGTGCCAGCAGTTCGACAGGGAGCTCCTACGAGCAGTACTTC	CASSSTGSSYEQYF
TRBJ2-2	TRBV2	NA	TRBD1	TGTGCCAGCAGTGAAATTGGGACAGGGATGAACACCGGGGAGCTGTTTTTT	CASSEIGTGMNTGELFF
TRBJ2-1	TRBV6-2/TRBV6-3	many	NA	TGTGCCAGCAGTTCAAACAGGGTTTCCTACAATGAGCAGTTCTTC	CASSSNRVSYNEQFF
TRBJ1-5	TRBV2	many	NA	TGTGCCAGCGGAAATCAGCCCCAGCATTTT	CASGNQPQHF
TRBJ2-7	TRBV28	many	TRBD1	TGTGCCAGCAGCGTGACAGGGGACGAGCAGTACTTC	CASSVTGDEQYF
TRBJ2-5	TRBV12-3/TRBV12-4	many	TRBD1	TGTGCCAGCAGAGATGGACAGGGCGAAGGGGAGACCCAGTACTTC	CASRDGQGEGETQYF
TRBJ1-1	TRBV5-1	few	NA	TGCGCCAGCAGCTTGACCGGGGGTGGCACTGAAGCTTTCTTT	CASSLTGGGTEAFF
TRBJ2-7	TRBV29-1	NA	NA	TGCAGCGTTAAAGCGGGCTCCTACGAGCAGTACTTC	CSVKAGSYEQYF
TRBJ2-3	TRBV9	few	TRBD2	TGTGCCAGCAGCGCAGGGACTAGCGGATCAGATACGCAGTATTTT	CASSAGTSGSDTQYF
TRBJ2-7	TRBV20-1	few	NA	TGCAGTGCTGGGATCGACAGAAACTACGAGCAGTACTTC	CSAGIDRNYEQYF
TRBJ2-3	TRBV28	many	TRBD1	TGTGCCAGCACTTCGGGACAGGGGACAGATACGCAGTATTTT	CASTSGQGTDTQYF
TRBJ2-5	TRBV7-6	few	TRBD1	TGTGCCAGCAGCTTAGTTCCGGGGACAGGGGCCACCAACCAAGAGACCCAGTACTTC	CASSLVPGTGATNQETQYF
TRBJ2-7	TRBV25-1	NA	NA	TGTGCCAGCAGTGAGGCGGGGTCCAACGAGCAGTACTTC	CASSEAGSNEQYF
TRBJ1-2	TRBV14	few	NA	TGTGCCAGCAGCCAAGATCGGGCAGTCTATGGCTACACCTTC	CASSQDRAVYGYTF
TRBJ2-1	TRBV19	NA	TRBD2	TGTGCCAGTACGGGGGGGGGTATTCTCGAGTACAATGAGCAGTTCTTC	CASTGGGILEYNEQFF
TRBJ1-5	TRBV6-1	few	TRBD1	TGTGCCAGCAGCCCTCAGGGGGCGAGTCAGCCCCAGCATTTT	CASSPQGASQPQHF
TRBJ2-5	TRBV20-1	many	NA	TGCAGTGCTAGAAGTCCGGGCCCAATGGAGACCCAGTACTTC	CSARSPGPMETQYF
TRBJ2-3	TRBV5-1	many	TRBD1	TGCGCCAGCAGCAAAGAGACAGGGGATGGAGATACGCAGTATTTT	CASSKETGDGDTQYF
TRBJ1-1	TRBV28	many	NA	TGTGCCAGCAATGGGAACACTGAAGCTTTCTTT	CASNGNTEAFF
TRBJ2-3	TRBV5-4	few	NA	TGTGCCAGCAGCTTTGGGGGCCAGGGGAGCACAGATACGCAGTATTTT	CASSFGGQGSTDTQYF
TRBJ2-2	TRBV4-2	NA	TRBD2	TGTGCCAGCAGCCAAGACGTAGCGGGAGTTGAGGGGGAGCTGTTTTTT	CASSQDVAGVEGELFF
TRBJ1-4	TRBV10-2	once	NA	TGCGCCAGCAGTGAGTACGGGGCAAATGAAAAACTGTTTTTT	CASSEYGANEKLFF
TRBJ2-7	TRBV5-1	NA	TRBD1	TGCGCCAGCAGCTTGGACCTCGGGACAGGGGGCGCGGTGTCAACCTACGAGCAGTACTTC	CASSLDLGTGGAVSTYEQYF
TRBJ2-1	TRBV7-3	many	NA	TGTGCCAGCAGCAATACCTACGGGACTCCCGACAATGAGCAGTTCTTC	CASSNTYGTPDNEQFF
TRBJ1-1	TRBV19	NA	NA	TGTGCCAGTACCTTCGGGTGGCAGGGGTTCACTGAAGCTTTCTTT	CASTFGWQGFTEAFF
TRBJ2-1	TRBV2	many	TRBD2	TGTGCCAGCAGTGAAGCGCCGGGGAGGGCCTACAATGAGCAGTTCTTC	CASSEAPGRAYNEQFF